Below are 14 T cell receptor beta chains sequenced from a single sample in a study of response to subunit inactivated influenza vaccine. Via MiXCR, TCRdb re-called the RT-PCR reads, giving one row per CDR3 protein. The sample holds about 620,000 distinct CDR3 sequences, about 11% seen once. The data were also submitted as part of a second study, on T cells expressing NK-cell markers. That investigation notes: TCR beta cDNA was generated via 5'RACE template switching incorporating UMIs.

This sample comprised PBMCs from blood, obtained on the day of vaccination. The receptor source for this set is a man aged 45 to 65 who received an inactivated influenza vaccine.

This clonotype was counted many times. The rearrangement uses TRBV4-3 and TRBJ2-5; D remains unclear. The CDR3 runs 15 residues. Germline lookup yields CDR1 LGHNA and CDR2 YSLEER. V was clipped by 0 bases and J by 1 base, with 9 bases between them. The DNA for the CDR3 is TGCGCCAGCAGCCAAGATATTTCACCCCAAGAGACCCAGTACTTC. Protein: CASSQDISPQETQYF.

The rearrangement links TRBV6-4 to TRBJ2-2; TRBD1 matches at 8 bases. This CDR3 spans 16 amino acids. CDR1 is MRHNA, CDR2 SNTAGT, per germline. Trimming removed 6 bases from V and 2 bases from J; junction bases left unmatched: 8. This CDR3 is CASRKLGQGNTGELFF. As DNA, the CDR3 is TGTGCCAGCAGAAAGCTTGGACAGGGCAACACCGGGGAGCTGTTTTTT.

The chain couples TRBV30 to TRBJ1-3; D is unclear. The V gene lost 0 bases and the J gene lost 4 bases, with 7 bases spanning the gap. The CDR3 extends over 13 amino acids. The germline V gene encodes CDR1 GTSNPN and CDR2 SVGIG (reference sequence). CDR3 nucleotides: TGTGCCTGGAGTGTGCGGGAGGGAAACACCATATATTTT. Protein sequence: CAWSVREGNTIYF.

This clonotype turned up a few times. The chain joins TRBV18 to TRBJ2-1, with 8 bases identical to TRBD2. Germline V lookup: CDR1 KGHSH, CDR2 LQKENI. The CDR3 runs to 15 residues. V was pared by 3 bases and J by 6 bases, with 7 bases of the junction left unmatched. CDR3 protein: CASSPSGGTLNEQFF. The DNA of the CDR3 is TGTGCCAGCTCACCGAGCGGGGGCACCCTCAATGAGCAGTTCTTC.

The chain has TRBV6-2 or TRBV6-3 and TRBJ2-1; 11 bases are a match to TRBD2. Germline V gives CDR1 MNHEY, CDR2 SVGEGT. The length of the CDR3 is 16 residues. V gave up 10 bases and J gave up 11 bases; unmatched junction bases: 19. DNA of the CDR3: TGTGCCACCCTGACTCTAGCGGGAGGCCGGTGGCTTAAGCAGTTCTTC. Translating gives CATLTLAGGRWLKQFF.

This sequence joins TRBV6-5 and TRBJ2-3; 7 nucleotides align to TRBD1. CDR3 length equals 14 residues. V trimming: 2 bases; J trimming: 4 bases; junction bases outside the gene matches: 3. CDR1 is MNHEY, CDR2 SVGAGI, per germline. The DNA of the CDR3 is TGTGCCAGCAGTTACGGTACAGGGGCAGATACGCAGTATTTT. It encodes CASSYGTGADTQYF.

The chain couples TRBV15 to TRBJ2-1; 7 bases fit TRBD2. The trim removed 9 bases at V and 5 bases at J, leaving 16 bases unmatched. Germline CDR1 is LNHNV and CDR2 is YYDKDF (reference sequence). The CDR3 is made up of 16 amino acids. The CDR3 DNA reads as TGTGCCACAAGTAGGGAGGGAGCGATCGGGAACAATGAGCAGTTCTTC. This encodes CATSREGAIGNNEQFF. Filled out from reference TRBV15 and TRBJ2-1, the complete variable domain reads DAMVIQNPRYQVTQFGKPVTLSCSQTLNHNVMYWYQQKSSQAPKLLFHYYDKDFNNEADTPDNFQSRRPNTSFCFLDIRSPGLGDTAMYLCATSREGAIGNNEQFFGPGTRLTVL.

A remark on this clonotype: The junction and the germline gene differ at one end; a read error may be behind it. The chain is built from TRBV12-3 or TRBV12-4 and TRBJ2-2; a weak D match, TRBD2 (5 bases). The CDR3 runs 14 residues. CDR3 protein: CTSSLVHGAGELFF. DNA of the CDR3: TGTACCAGCAGTTTAGTCCACGGGGCCGGGGAGCTGTTTTTT.

This clonotype was seen repeatedly, ten times or more. The V and J genes are TRBV3-1 and TRBJ2-7; D may match TRBD1 or TRBD2 (7 bases each). The CDR3 runs 14 residues. CDR1 and CDR2 from the germline V gene are LGHDT and YNNKEL (reference sequence). Trimming left V 6 bases short and J 2 bases short, with 14 bases between. The CDR3 loop reads CASRHRGGTYEQYF. The CDR3 DNA reads TGTGCCAGCAGGCACAGGGGAGGGACCTACGAGCAGTACTTC.

The chain uses TRBV5-1 and TRBJ2-1; TRBD1 agrees at 9 bases. The germline CDR1 and CDR2 sequences are SGHRS and YFSETQ. The ends lost 7 bases at V and 6 bases at J; junction bases unmatched: 5. CDR3 length: 13 residues. CDR3 sequence (DNA): TGCGCCAGCCGACAGGGGGGGGCCAATGAGCAGTTCTTC. Translation: CASRQGGANEQFF.

V gene TRBV20-1 combines with J gene TRBJ2-7; 14 bases agree with TRBD2. Germline V gene lookup returns CDR1 DFQATT and CDR2 SNEGSKA (reference sequence). The length of the CDR3 is 15 residues. Losses at the gene ends were 4 bases for V and 9 bases for J; bases not matched to a gene: 11. The CDR3 reads CSATLSGLAGARQYF. CDR3 sequence (DNA): TGCAGTGCTACCCTGTCGGGACTAGCGGGAGCGCGGCAGTACTTC.

The chain joins TRBV25-1 to TRBJ2-3, with 9 bases identical to TRBD1. The CDR3 covers 17 residues. The germline gives CDR1 MGHDK, CDR2 SYGVNS. The ends lost 4 bases at V and 0 bases at J; junction bases unmatched: 8. The CDR3, as DNA: TGTGCCAGCAGTGGCGGGACAGGGACCTCTAGCACAGATACGCAGTATTTT. The encoded protein is CASSGGTGTSSTDTQYF.

CDR3 loop: CASSSGQGGTNEKLFF. The CDR3 DNA is TGTGCCAGCAGTTCGGGACAGGGAGGAACTAATGAAAAACTGTTTTTT. The chain couples TRBV6-5 to TRBJ1-4; 9 bases are a match to TRBD1. V was clipped by 4 bases and J by 1 base; unmatched bases: 4. The length of the CDR3 is 16 residues. The V gene's germline CDR1 is MNHEY and CDR2 SVGAGI.

V and J are TRBV20-1 and TRBJ2-7; D not certain. Germline V gives CDR1 DFQATT, CDR2 SNEGSKA (reference sequence). V lost 6 bases, J lost 4 bases, and 19 bases lay in between. The CDR3 has 14 amino acids. The CDR3, as DNA: TGCAGTGCGGCATCTCAGCGCCTGCCTTACGAGCAGTACTTC. Its translation is CSAASQRLPYEQYF.